A single sample is the source of the 7 T cell receptor beta chains below, sequenced in a study of OX40 agonist ivuxolimab in advanced cancers. Using immunoSEQ multiplex PCR, the repertoire was profiled, and TCRdb retains in-frame clones only, with some absent. The table records about 74,000 clones, roughly 90% of them present only once. Sequences were derived from CD4+ or CD8+ T cells sorted from blood, sampled in a trial of the OX40 agonist ivuxolimab. The receptors were gathered from an adult with an advanced solid tumor such as melanoma, head and neck, liver or kidney cancer.

J is TRBJ2-5 and V is TRBV9, with TRBD2 matching over 9 bases. V gave up 4 bases and J gave up 5 bases; unmatched junction bases: 12. In germline, CDR1 is SGDLS, CDR2 YYNGEE. The CDR3 runs to 16 residues. CDR3 DNA sequence: TGTGCCAGCAGCTCACTGACTAGCGGCAGAAGGGAGACCCAGTACTTC. Protein product: CASSSLTSGRRETQYF.

This clone was recorded once. The chain carries TRBV19 and TRBJ1-6; D gene unclear. Trimming left V 6 bases short and J 3 bases short, with 12 bases between. This CDR3 is 15 amino acids long. Germline V gives CDR1 LNHDA, CDR2 SQIVND (reference sequence). For the CDR3, the DNA is TGTGCCAGTAGGCCAGGCGAACTCTATAATTCACCCCTCCACTTT. Residues: CASRPGELYNSPLHF.

The V and J genes are TRBV7-3 and TRBJ2-6; D remains unclear. V lost 1 base, J lost 2 bases, and 3 bases lay in between. The CDR3 has 14 residues. Germline values: CDR1 SGHTA, CDR2 FQGTGA. For the CDR3, the DNA is TGTGCCAGCAGCTTAAAACCTGGGGCCAACGTCCTGACTTTC. Its translation: CASSLKPGANVLTF.

The rearrangement uses TRBV6-5 and TRBJ2-7, with 10 bases matching TRBD1. This CDR3 has 14 residues. In germline, CDR1 is MNHEY, CDR2 SVGAGI. Unmatched junction bases numbered 6, after V lost 6 bases and J lost 4 bases. The DNA of the CDR3 is TGTGCCAGCAGGACAGGGGGCGTCTCGTACGAGCAGTACTTC. This sequence encodes CASRTGGVSYEQYF.

The chain carries TRBV19 and TRBJ2-7, with TRBD2 identical over 7 bases. This CDR3 has 13 residues. The germline CDR1 and CDR2 sequences are LNHDA and SQIVND (reference sequence). Trimming removed 1 base from V and 4 bases from J; junction bases left unmatched: 1. Here the CDR3 DNA reads TGTGCCAGTAGTATAGGACTAGCATACGAGCAGTACTTC. Translating it yields CASSIGLAYEQYF.

The chain recombines TRBV25-1 with TRBJ2-5, with D possibly being TRBD2 (6 bases). This CDR3 has 14 amino acids. The ends were cut back, 1 base at V and 4 bases at J, with 10 bases in the middle. The germline gives CDR1 MGHDK, CDR2 SYGVNS. This chain's CDR3 is CASSEFRGGETQYF. In DNA, the CDR3 is TGTGCCAGCAGTGAATTTCGGGGAGGAGAGACCCAGTACTTC.

This chain links TRBV5-1 with TRBJ2-7; either TRBD1 or TRBD2 may supply D (5 bases each). Deletions cut 1 base from V and 0 bases from J, with 8 bases between. In germline, CDR1 is SGHRS, CDR2 YFSETQ. The CDR3 length is 14 residues. The CDR3 DNA is TGCGCCAGCAGCTTGTCAGGGAGCTCCTACGAGCAGTACTTC. Translated: CASSLSGSSYEQYF.